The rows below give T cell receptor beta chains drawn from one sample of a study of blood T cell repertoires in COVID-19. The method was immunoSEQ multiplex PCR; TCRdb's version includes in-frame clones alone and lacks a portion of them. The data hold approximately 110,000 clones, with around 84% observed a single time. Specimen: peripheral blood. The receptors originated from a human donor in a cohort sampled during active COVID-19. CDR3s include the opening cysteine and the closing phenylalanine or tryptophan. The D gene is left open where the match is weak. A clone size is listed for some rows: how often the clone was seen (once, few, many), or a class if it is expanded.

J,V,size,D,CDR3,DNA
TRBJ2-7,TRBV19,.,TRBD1,CASSIQTGASYEQYF,TGTGCCAGTAGTATACAGACAGGGGCAAGCTACGAGCAGTACTTC
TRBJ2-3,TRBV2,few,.,CASRVQADTQYF,TGTGCCAGCAGAGTACAAGCAGATACGCAGTATTTT
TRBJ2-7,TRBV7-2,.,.,CASSAEVGEQYF,TGTGCCAGCAGCGCCGAGGTTGGTGAGCAGTACTTC
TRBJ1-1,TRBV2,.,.,CASSLGGPRTTEAFF,TGTGCCAGCAGCCTCGGGGGGCCCCGAACCACTGAAGCTTTCTTT
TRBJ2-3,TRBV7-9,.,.,CASSYSDTQYF,TGTGCCAGCAGCTATAGTGATACGCAGTATTTT
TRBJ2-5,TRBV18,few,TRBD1,CASSPKGQQETQYF,TGTGCCAGCTCACCAAAGGGACAGCAAGAGACCCAGTACTTC
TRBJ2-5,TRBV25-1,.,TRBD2,CASSASNGGAETQYF,TGTGCCAGCAGTGCATCCAACGGGGGGGCAGAGACCCAGTACTTC
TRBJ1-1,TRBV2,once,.,CASSESGAVYTEAFF,TGTGCCAGCAGTGAAAGCGGGGCCGTATACACTGAAGCTTTCTTT
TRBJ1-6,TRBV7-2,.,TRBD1,CASSLAGGQLNSPLHF,TGTGCCAGCAGCTTAGCGGGGGGACAGCTTAATTCACCCCTCCACTTT
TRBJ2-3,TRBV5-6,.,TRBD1,CASSAIPGQGKDTQYF,TGTGCCAGCAGCGCCATTCCCGGACAGGGGAAAGATACGCAGTATTTT
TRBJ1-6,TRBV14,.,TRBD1,CASSQNPDRGYNSPLHF,TGTGCCAGCAGCCAAAACCCGGACAGGGGGTATAATTCACCCCTCCACTTT
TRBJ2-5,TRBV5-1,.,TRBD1,CASSWRQGRQETQYF,TGCGCCAGCAGCTGGCGACAGGGGAGGCAAGAGACCCAGTACTTC
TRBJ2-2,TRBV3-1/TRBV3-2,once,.,CATQPRRGELFF,TGTGCCACCCAGCCCAGGAGGGGGGAGCTGTTTTTT
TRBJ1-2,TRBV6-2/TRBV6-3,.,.,CASSYSERVGYTF,TGTGCCAGCAGTTACTCGGAGAGGGTTGGCTACACCTTC
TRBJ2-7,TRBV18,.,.,CATRGAGPGVEQYF,TGTGCCACCCGAGGGGCGGGTCCGGGAGTGGAGCAGTACTTC
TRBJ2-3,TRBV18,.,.,CASSPTSVDTQYF,TGTGCCAGCTCACCTACGAGTGTAGATACGCAGTATTTT
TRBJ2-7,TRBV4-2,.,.,CASSQDGPTSSYEQYF,TGTGCCAGCAGCCAAGATGGGCCTACGAGCTCCTACGAGCAGTACTTC
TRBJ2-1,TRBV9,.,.,CASKGADAYNEQFF,TGTGCCAGCAAAGGGGCGGACGCCTACAATGAGCAGTTCTTC
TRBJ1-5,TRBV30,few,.,CAWSTLAGYQPQHF,TGTGCCTGGAGTACGCTGGCAGGGTATCAGCCCCAGCATTTT
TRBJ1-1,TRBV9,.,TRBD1,CASRGTGGTEAFF,TGTGCCAGCAGGGGGACAGGGGGCACTGAAGCTTTCTTT
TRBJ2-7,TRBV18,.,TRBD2,CASSPNLAGVSYEQYF,TGTGCCAGCTCACCTAACCTAGCGGGGGTTAGCTACGAGCAGTACTTC
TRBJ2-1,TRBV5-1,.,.,CASSLGHASYNEQFF,TGCGCCAGCAGCTTAGGACACGCCTCCTACAATGAGCAGTTCTTC
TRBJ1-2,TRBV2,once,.,CASRGQSNYGYTF,TGTGCCAGCAGAGGACAGAGCAACTATGGCTACACCTTC
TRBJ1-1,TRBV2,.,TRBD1,CASSVDRETEAFF,TGTGCCAGCAGTGTAGACAGGGAGACTGAAGCTTTCTTT
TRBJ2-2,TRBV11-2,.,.,CASSLLMTSTNTGELFF,TGTGCCAGCAGCTTACTAATGACAAGCACGAACACCGGGGAGCTGTTTTTT
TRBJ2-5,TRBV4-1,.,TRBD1,CASSQEDRKTQYF,TGCGCCAGCAGCCAAGAGGACAGGAAGACCCAGTACTTC
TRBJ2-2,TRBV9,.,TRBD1,CASSLRQGGGELFF,TGTGCCAGCAGCCTCCGACAGGGCGGCGGGGAGCTGTTTTTT
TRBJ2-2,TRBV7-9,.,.,CASSSSTGELFF,TGTGCCAGCAGCTCATCCACCGGGGAGCTGTTTTTT
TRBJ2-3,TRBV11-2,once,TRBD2,CASSFRTSDRAQYF,TGTGCCAGCAGCTTTAGGACTAGCGATCGGGCGCAGTATTTT
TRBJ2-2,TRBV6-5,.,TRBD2,CASLREGNTGELFF,TGTGCCAGCTTGCGGGAGGGGAACACCGGGGAGCTGTTTTTT
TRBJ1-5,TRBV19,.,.,CASTRVSNQPQHF,TGTGCCAGTACCCGGGTTAGCAATCAGCCCCAGCATTTT
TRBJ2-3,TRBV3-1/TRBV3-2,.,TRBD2,CASSRGAGLVVSDTQYF,TGTGCCAGCAGCCGGGGAGCGGGATTGGTTGTGTCAGATACGCAGTATTTT
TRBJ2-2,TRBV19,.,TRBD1,CASSIRGRDGGELFF,TGTGCCAGTAGTATAAGGGGGCGTGACGGCGGGGAGCTGTTTTTT
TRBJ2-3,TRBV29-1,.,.,CSVEGGRGTDTQYF,TGCAGCGTTGAGGGGGGGCGTGGCACAGATACGCAGTATTTT
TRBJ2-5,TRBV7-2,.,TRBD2,CASSLDGGEETQYF,TGTGCCAGCAGCTTAGACGGGGGGGAAGAGACCCAGTACTTC
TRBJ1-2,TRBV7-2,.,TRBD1,CASSLPRGRDGYTF,TGTGCCAGCAGCTTACCCAGGGGGCGTGATGGCTACACCTTC
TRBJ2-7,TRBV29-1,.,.,CSVMTGENYEQYF,TGCAGCGTGATGACGGGTGAGAACTACGAGCAGTACTTC
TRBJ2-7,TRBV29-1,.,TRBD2,CSVEGGEGYEQYF,TGCAGCGTTGAGGGAGGGGAGGGCTACGAGCAGTACTTC
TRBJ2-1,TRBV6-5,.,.,CASSLGLEQFF,TGTGCCAGCAGTTTAGGACTAGAGCAGTTCTTC
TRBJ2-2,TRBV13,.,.,CASSFSAGELFF,TGTGCCAGCAGCTTTAGCGCCGGGGAGCTGTTTTTT
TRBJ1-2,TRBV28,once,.,CASTKAGVGGYTF,TGTGCCAGCACCAAGGCGGGGGTAGGGGGCTACACCTTC
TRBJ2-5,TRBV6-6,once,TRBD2,CASEAGDGETQYF,TGTGCCAGCGAAGCGGGAGATGGAGAGACCCAGTACTTC
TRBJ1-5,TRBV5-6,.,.,CASSFGRVSQPQHF,TGTGCCAGCAGCTTTGGGAGGGTCAGTCAGCCCCAGCATTTT
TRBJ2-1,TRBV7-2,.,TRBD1,CASSLVYWDSHNEQFF,TGTGCCAGCAGCTTAGTATATTGGGACAGCCACAATGAGCAGTTCTTC
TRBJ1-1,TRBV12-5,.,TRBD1,CASGPGQGALWAFF,TGTGCTAGTGGCCCCGGACAGGGGGCCCTTTGGGCTTTCTTT
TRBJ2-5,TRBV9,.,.,CASSPEGEETQYF,TGTGCCAGCAGCCCAGAAGGGGAAGAGACCCAGTACTTC
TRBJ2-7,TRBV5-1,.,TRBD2,CASSPGTAGGLYEQYF,TGCGCCAGCAGCCCCGGGACGGCGGGGGGGCTCTACGAGCAGTACTTC
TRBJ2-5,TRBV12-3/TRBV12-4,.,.,CASSFGLQETQYF,TGTGCCAGCAGTTTTGGGCTGCAAGAGACCCAGTACTTC
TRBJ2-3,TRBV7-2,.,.,CASSLQSGGDTQYF,TGTGCCAGCAGCCTACAAAGCGGTGGAGATACGCAGTATTTT
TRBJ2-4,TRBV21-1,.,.,CASSTPGQIRTKNIQYF,TGTGCCAGCAGCACCCCGGGACAAATTAGAACCAAAAACATTCAGTACTTC
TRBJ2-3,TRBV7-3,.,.,CASSFEGFTDTQYF,TGTGCCAGCAGCTTTGAGGGATTCACAGATACGCAGTATTTT
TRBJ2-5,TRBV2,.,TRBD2,CASSLLLAGGETQYF,TGTGCCAGCAGTCTATTACTAGCGGGAGGCGAGACCCAGTACTTC